A single sample gave rise to the 27 T cell receptor beta chains below, sequenced in a study of spatial heterogeneity in lung cancer. MiXCR, applied by TCRdb to the 5' RACE reads, yields one record per CDR3 protein. Of 1,500 or so distinct CDR3 sequences in the sample, less than 20% are singletons; the top ten hold roughly an eighth. These TCRs' antigens remain unknown. The time point was: sample taken at primary tumor resection. Study-level results: Higher tumor mutation counts went along with higher counts of expanded intratumoral alpha and beta TCRs.

Sequencing used lung tumor tissue, obtained at surgery. Source of these receptors: a male donor with early-stage non-small cell lung cancer.

There are a few counts of this clonotype. This beta chain lies outside the target of a library built for alpha chains; its clone size means little. V is TRBV3-1 and J is TRBJ1-4; 9 bases are shared with TRBD1. There are 15 residues in the CDR3. Unmatched junction bases numbered 3, after V lost 4 bases and J lost 3 bases. Germline V gene lookup returns CDR1 LGHDT and CDR2 YNNKEL (reference sequence). Here the CDR3 reads CASSPTGGPNEKLFF. CDR3 bases: TGTGCCAGCAGCCCCACAGGGGGCCCTAATGAAAAACTGTTTTTT.

By sample share, this clonotype is medium-sized. The size of this beta chain means little, since it is a stray read in a library made for alpha chains. This sequence joins TRBV4-3 and TRBJ1-5; TRBD1 might be the D (6 bases). Trimming removed 3 bases at V and 7 bases at J, with 16 bases between. Germline loops: CDR1 LGHNA, CDR2 YSLEER. The CDR3 length is 15 residues. DNA of the CDR3: TGCGCCAGCAGCCATACGGACAGCGGGGAACAGCCCCAGCATTTT. Translated: CASSHTDSGEQPQHF.

This clonotype is medium-sized (0.01 to 0.1%) by share. Being off target in a library aimed at alpha chains, this beta chain has a size of little meaning. The chain uses TRBV28 and TRBJ1-5; 9 nucleotides match TRBD1. V lost 7 bases to trimming and J lost 3 bases; unmatched junction nucleotides: 4. This CDR3 is built from 14 residues. Germline V gene data show CDR1 as MDHEN and CDR2 as SYDVKM. The CDR3 loop is CASTGQGNNQPQHF. CDR3 in DNA: TGTGCCAGCACTGGACAGGGGAACAATCAGCCCCAGCATTTT.

In this sample, this clonotype turned up a few times. Little can be read into the size of this beta chain, an off-target read in a library designed for alpha chains. The CDR3 here is CASSPWVNTEAFF. The CDR3, as DNA: TGTGCCAGCTCACCATGGGTAAACACTGAAGCTTTCTTT. The V call is TRBV18, the J call TRBJ1-1; D remains unclear. Trimming pared 2 bases from V and 2 bases from J, leaving 6 bases between. Germline CDR1 is KGHSH and CDR2 is LQKENI. This CDR3 is built from 13 residues.

As for this clonotype: As an off-target read in a library built for alpha chains, this beta chain has a frequency of little significance. The chain carries TRBV15 and TRBJ1-1, with D unresolved. The germline V gene encodes CDR1 LNHNV and CDR2 YYDKDF (reference sequence). Trimming took 0 bases from V and 1 from J, leaving 3 bases between them. CDR3 length: 13 residues. CDR3 DNA sequence: TGTGCCACCAGCAGAGACAAGAACACTGAAGCTTTCTTT. Translating gives CATSRDKNTEAFF.

With respect to this clonotype: Because it lacks the conserved phenylalanine or tryptophan at the end, this CDR3 is likely a read error. This beta chain turned up in a library designed for alpha chains; as an off-target read, its abundance says little. V and J are TRBV19 and TRBJ2-7, with a possible D match to TRBD2 (6 bases). Trimming took off 8 bases at V and 5 bases at J, with 25 bases between the two ends. Germline CDR1 reads LNHDA; CDR2 reads SQIVND (reference sequence). The CDR3 sequence is 16 residues long. CDR3 nucleotide sequence: TGTGCCAGTTCGATCGCCAATAACCCTGGGGGGAACGAGCAGTACATC. Its translation: CASSIANNPGGNEQYI.

By share, this clonotype ranks as medium-sized. A library made for alpha chains picked up this beta chain off target, so its size means little. J is TRBJ2-2 and V is TRBV5-4; no firm D call. V lost 0 bases to trimming and J lost 6 bases, with 3 bases between them. Germline assignment: CDR1 SGHNT and CDR2 YYREEE (reference sequence). The CDR3 length is 12 residues. CDR3 in amino acids: CASSLVSGELFF. The CDR3, as DNA: TGTGCCAGCAGCTTGGTGTCCGGGGAGCTGTTTTTT.

This clonotype was counted a few times. This beta chain is a stray read from a library made for alpha chains; its abundance is not meaningful. This sequence joins TRBV28 and TRBJ2-7; possibly TRBD1 or TRBD2 for D (5 bases each). The V end lost 6 bases, the J end lost 5 bases, and 17 bases lay between the germline ends. Germline CDR1 and CDR2: MDHEN and SYDVKM. The CDR3 length is 14 residues. CDR3 in amino acids: CASSSDLGTDEQYF. CDR3 bases: TGTGCCAGCAGCTCCGATCTGGGGACCGACGAGCAGTACTTC.

This clonotype is medium-sized within its sample. This beta chain was picked up by a library intended for alpha chains and is off target, so its count carries little meaning. The J gene is TRBJ1-1, the V gene TRBV20-1; 9 bases are shared with TRBD1. The CDR3 contains 16 residues. The junction had 15 bases not matched to a gene; V was cut back by 6 bases and J by 4 bases. Germline CDR1 DFQATT, CDR2 SNEGSKA (reference sequence). CDR3: CSALGRDREKGTEAFF. In DNA form, the CDR3 reads TGCAGTGCCCTCGGCCGGGACAGGGAAAAGGGCACTGAAGCTTTCTTT.

On this clonotype: This beta chain is an unintended read in a library built for alpha chains; its size means little. The chain carries TRBV7-9 and TRBJ2-1, with a weak D call TRBD2 (5 bases). V gave up 5 bases and J gave up 8 bases, with 13 bases separating them. Germline loops: CDR1 SEHNR, CDR2 FQNEAQ (reference sequence). The CDR3 consists of 13 residues. The CDR3 loop reads CASSPEEAYEQFF. CDR3 nucleotides: TGTGCCAGCAGCCCCGAGGAGGCCTATGAGCAGTTCTTC.

Of note for this clonotype: This beta chain turned up in a library designed for alpha chains; as an off-target read, its abundance says little. The rearrangement joins TRBV2 to TRBJ1-1; tentative D call: TRBD1 (5 bases). Trimming pared 5 bases from V and 1 base from J, leaving 11 bases between. CDR1 is SNHLY, CDR2 FYNNEI, per germline. The CDR3 contains 14 residues. CDR3 amino acids: CASSSGTANTEAFF. The DNA for the CDR3 is TGTGCCAGCAGTTCCGGGACGGCGAACACTGAAGCTTTCTTT.

Turning to this clonotype: In a library made to pick up alpha chains, this beta chain is a stray read with a size that means little. The V call is TRBV6-5, the J call TRBJ2-5; D is unresolved. The CDR3 covers 10 residues. Germline CDR1 is MNHEY and CDR2 is SVGAGI. V was pared by 8 bases and J by 5 bases, with 6 bases between. The CDR3 protein is CASGRETQYF. Written as DNA, the CDR3 is TGTGCCAGCGGCCGGGAGACCCAGTACTTC.

A word on this clonotype: Since it is a stray read in a library aimed at alpha chains, this beta chain has a size that is not meaningful. This chain's CDR3 is CASSHTLAGGPDTQYF. The CDR3 region has the DNA TGTGCCAGCAGTCACACCCTGGCGGGAGGGCCAGATACGCAGTATTTT. The chain carries TRBV6-6 and TRBJ2-3; the match to TRBD2 covers 9 bases. Germline loops: CDR1 MNHNY, CDR2 SVGAGI (reference sequence). V was clipped by 5 bases and J by 4 bases; unmatched bases: 10. The CDR3 runs 16 residues.

This clonotype appeared a few times. As an off-target read in a library built for alpha chains, this beta chain has a frequency of little significance. The chain employs TRBV6-2 or TRBV6-3 and TRBJ2-7, with 9 bases identical to TRBD1. Germline V gene data show CDR1 as MNHEY and CDR2 as SVGEGT. With V trimmed by 8 bases and J by 1 base, 6 bases remained unmatched. The CDR3 contains 14 residues. The CDR3: CASRFGQGSYEQYF. For the CDR3, the DNA is TGTGCCAGCCGCTTTGGACAGGGGTCCTACGAGCAGTACTTC.

Note on this clonotype: This beta chain slipped into a library made for alpha chains as a stray read, so its size is not meaningful. The chain has TRBV4-1 and TRBJ1-1, with TRBD1 matching 8 bases. CDR1 and CDR2 from the germline V gene are MGHRA and YSYEKL. Trimming took 1 base from V and 0 from J; bases not matched to a gene: 4. The CDR3 is 16 residues long. In nucleotides, the CDR3 is TGCGCCAGCAGCCAAGTACAGGGGGTGGTGAACACTGAAGCTTTCTTT. Translation: CASSQVQGVVNTEAFF.

This clonotype rates as large. This beta chain is off target for a library built for alpha chains, so its abundance means little. This chain's CDR3 is CASSLDRGGTEAFF. CDR3 nucleotide sequence: TGTGCCAGCAGTTTGGACAGGGGGGGCACTGAAGCTTTCTTT. This chain links TRBV6-6 with TRBJ1-1; 10 nucleotides match TRBD1. Germline trimming cut 4 bases from V and 4 bases from J; bases unmatched to any gene: 3. The CDR3 totals 14 residues. CDR1 and CDR2 (germline): MNHNY, SVGAGI (reference sequence).

This clonotype was observed a few times. The size of this beta chain means little, since it is a stray read in a library made for alpha chains. The chain carries TRBV5-1 and TRBJ1-1; no clear D. V dropped 4 bases and J dropped 11 bases, with 18 bases sitting between them. This CDR3 is built from 13 residues. The germline V gene has CDR1 SGHRS and CDR2 YFSETQ. The CDR3 protein is CASSPPVAALAFF. The CDR3 bases are TGCGCCAGCAGCCCACCGGTCGCCGCCCTGGCTTTCTTT.

This clonotype has more than one count but fewer than ten. The library was prepared for alpha chains; this beta chain is a stray read, so its frequency means little. The chain recombines TRBV4-2 with TRBJ2-2, with D unclear. Germline CDR1 LGHNA, CDR2 YNFKEQ. The CDR3 is made up of 12 amino acids. V lost 0 bases, J lost 7 bases, and 3 bases lay in between. The CDR3 protein is CASSQENGELFF. Written as DNA, the CDR3 is TGTGCCAGCAGCCAAGAAAACGGGGAGCTGTTTTTT.

In its sample, this clonotype ranks as medium-sized. Since it is a stray read in a library aimed at alpha chains, this beta chain has a size that is not meaningful. The V gene is TRBV12-5, the J gene TRBJ1-3; D might be TRBD1 (5 bases). Trimming removed 1 base from V and 4 bases from J, with 17 bases in between. Per germline, CDR1 LGHNT and CDR2 FRNRAP. This CDR3 region has 17 residues. The CDR3 loop reads CASGLAPGLIGGNTIYF. DNA of the CDR3: TGTGCTAGTGGTTTGGCCCCGGGACTCATAGGAGGAAACACCATATATTTT.

In this sample, this clonotype is medium-sized. In a library made to pick up alpha chains, this beta chain is a stray read with a size that means little. The genes are TRBV27 and TRBJ2-7, with TRBD1 identical over 7 bases. Germline CDR1 MNHEY, CDR2 SMNVEV (reference sequence). The CDR3 contains 16 residues. With 4 bases clipped from V and 1 base from J, the junction kept 10 bases outside the gene matches. The CDR3 DNA reads TGTGCCAGCAGTTCAGGAACAGGGGTCAGATCCTACGAGCAGTACTTC. Translating it yields CASSSGTGVRSYEQYF.

This clonotype is large. The library was built for alpha chains, so this beta chain is an off-target read and its size means little. The chain uses TRBV2 and TRBJ1-1; 9 bases are a match to TRBD1. The CDR3 sequence is 14 residues long. After removal of 6 bases from V and 3 bases from J, the junction contained 5 bases not matched to a gene. Germline V gene lookup returns CDR1 SNHLY and CDR2 FYNNEI. The CDR3 here is CASRAGTGYTEAFF. The CDR3 DNA sequence: TGTGCCAGCAGGGCCGGGACAGGGTACACTGAAGCTTTCTTT.

Worth noting for this clonotype: The library was built for alpha chains, so this beta chain is an off-target read and its size means little. The gene calls are TRBV7-9 and TRBJ1-1; D call uncertain. The CDR3 runs to 11 residues. The germline CDR1 and CDR2 sequences are SEHNR and FQNEAQ (reference sequence). V was cut by 1 base and J by 5 bases, with 2 bases left in between. CDR3 sequence: CASSLGTEAFF. In nucleotides, the CDR3 is TGTGCCAGCAGCTTAGGAACTGAAGCTTTCTTT.

By share of the sample, this clonotype is medium-sized. In a library made to pick up alpha chains, this beta chain is a stray read with a size that means little. The chain uses TRBV28 and TRBJ2-1; 8 bases fit TRBD2. V gave up 1 base and J gave up 7 bases; unmatched junction bases: 9. The CDR3 is 16 amino acids. Per the germline V gene, CDR1 is MDHEN and CDR2 is SYDVKM. The CDR3 spells CASSLSPAGGMNEQFF. The CDR3 nucleotides are TGTGCCAGCAGTTTATCTCCGGCGGGAGGTATGAATGAGCAGTTCTTC.

Comment on this clonotype: This beta chain appears as a stray read in a library generated for alpha chains; its size is not informative. The chain links TRBV7-9 to TRBJ2-2; D is uncertain. There are 14 residues in the CDR3. V was pared by 3 bases and J by 3 bases, with 8 bases between. Germline values: CDR1 SEHNR, CDR2 FQNEAQ (reference sequence). CDR3 bases: TGTGCCAGCAGCTTTGGTTCAGACACCGGGGAGCTGTTTTTT. It specifies CASSFGSDTGELFF.

This clonotype was counted between two and nine times. The size of this beta chain means little, since it is a stray read in a library made for alpha chains. This chain joins TRBV28 and TRBJ1-5, with D perhaps TRBD1 (5 bases). The CDR3 totals 15 residues. Looked up from germline, CDR1 is MDHEN and CDR2 is SYDVKM. Deletions cut 8 bases from V and 8 bases from J, with 22 bases between. The CDR3 sequence: CASEVGGNVREPQHF. CDR3 DNA: TGTGCCAGCGAGGTGGGGGGAAATGTTCGTGAGCCCCAGCATTTT. Variable domain in full (rest from reference TRBV28 and TRBJ1-5): DVKVTQSSRYLVKRTGEKVFLECVQDMDHENMFWYRQDPGLGLRLIYFSYDVKMKEKGDIPEGYSVSREKKERFSLILESASTNQTSMYLCASEVGGNVREPQHFGDGTRLSIL.

Of note for this clonotype: Since the library was made to target alpha chains, this beta chain is a stray read and its abundance is not meaningful. This chain connects TRBV27 to TRBJ2-7; D possibly corresponds to TRBD1 (6 bases). V was cut by 6 bases and J by 7 bases, with 19 bases left in between. The length of the CDR3 is 14 residues. The germline V gene has CDR1 MNHEY and CDR2 SMNVEV (reference sequence). The CDR3 region is CASSTQGPKGEQYF. The CDR3, as DNA: TGTGCCAGCAGCACTCAGGGGCCGAAGGGGGAGCAGTACTTC.

By share of the sample, this clonotype is medium-sized. As an off-target read in a library built for alpha chains, this beta chain has a frequency of little significance. The J gene is TRBJ2-6, the V gene TRBV6-2 or TRBV6-3; D gene uncertain. Trimming took 2 bases from V and 0 from J, leaving 8 bases between them. The CDR3 totals 16 residues. Per germline, CDR1 MNHEY and CDR2 SVGEGT. The CDR3 is CASSYGFLSGANVLTF. For the CDR3, the DNA is TGTGCCAGCAGTTACGGGTTCCTCTCTGGGGCCAACGTCCTGACTTTC.